The 22 T cell receptor beta chains given below trace back to one sample, sequenced in a study of PD-1 blockade in classical Hodgkin lymphoma. Here immunoSEQ multiplex PCR was the method, and the copy in TCRdb shows in-frame clones only, minus some. The data hold 40,000 to 45,000 clones, with more than 70% observed a single time. Each patient experienced a relapse that followed autologous stem cell transplantation, and brentuximab vedotin exposure varied. Sample: peripheral blood mononuclear cells (PBMCs), taken at baseline. The receptors derive from a human donor with classical Hodgkin lymphoma.

This rearrangement joins TRBV10-3 to TRBJ2-7, with D perhaps matching TRBD2 (5 bases). Trimming removed 2 bases from V and 0 bases from J, with 8 bases in between. This CDR3 is built from 14 residues. Germline assignment: CDR1 ENHRY and CDR2 SYGVKD. The CDR3 region has the DNA TGTGCCATCAGTGAGGACGGGGTCTCCTACGAGCAGTACTTC. It encodes CAISEDGVSYEQYF.

This clone was picked up one time. The J gene is TRBJ2-7, the V gene TRBV6-5; 10 positions agree with TRBD1. Germline V lookup: CDR1 MNHEY, CDR2 SVGAGI. Unmatched junction bases numbered 9, after V lost 6 bases and J lost 4 bases. CDR3 size: 15 residues. The CDR3 nucleotides read TGTGCCAGCAGAAAACCGGGACAGGGGCCATACGAGCAGTACTTC. Translating gives CASRKPGQGPYEQYF.

The DNA of the CDR3 is TGTGCCAGCAGTTTGTTGGGACAGGGTTACGAGCAGTACTTC. Its protein product is CASSLLGQGYEQYF. The gene calls are TRBV27 and TRBJ2-7, with TRBD1 matching 9 bases. There are 14 residues in the CDR3. The trim removed 3 bases at V and 4 bases at J, leaving 4 bases unmatched. Germline V gene lookup returns CDR1 MNHEY and CDR2 SMNVEV (reference sequence).

The J gene is TRBJ2-1, the V gene TRBV18, with 10 positions matching TRBD2. Germline V lookup: CDR1 KGHSH, CDR2 LQKENI. The ends lost 6 bases at V and 7 bases at J; junction bases unmatched: 12. The CDR3 sequence is 16 residues long. The CDR3 bases are TGTGCCAGCTCCCCCTGGGCAAGCGGGGGGGGGAATGAGCAGTTCTTC. This sequence encodes CASSPWASGGGNEQFF.

The V call is TRBV7-9, the J call TRBJ1-1; 10 positions agree with TRBD1. Germline V gene data show CDR1 as SEHNR and CDR2 as FQNEAQ (reference sequence). The CDR3 is 15 residues long. V was pared by 3 bases and J by 2 bases, with 3 bases of the junction left unmatched. The CDR3 coding sequence is TGTGCCAGCAGCTTCGACAGGGGGCGAAACACTGAAGCTTTCTTT. Protein: CASSFDRGRNTEAFF.

The rearrangement joins TRBV7-8 to TRBJ2-7; TRBD2 aligns across 7 bases. Germline V gene sequence: CDR1 SGHVS, CDR2 FQNEAQ. With 5 bases clipped from V and 3 bases from J, the junction kept 10 bases outside the gene matches. The CDR3 runs 15 residues. CDR3 sequence: CASSLREGRSYEQYF. The DNA for the CDR3 is TGTGCCAGCAGCCTTAGGGAGGGCAGGAGCTACGAGCAGTACTTC.

The chain is built from TRBV6-5 and TRBJ1-2, with D possibly TRBD1 on 5 matching bases. The germline V gene has CDR1 MNHEY and CDR2 SVGAGI. Trimming took 6 bases from V and 4 from J, leaving 9 bases between them. This CDR3 spans 12 amino acids. CDR3 amino acids: CASSRGGYGYTF. The CDR3 DNA sequence: TGTGCCAGCAGCCGCGGGGGCTATGGCTACACCTTC.

The genes are TRBV6-5 and TRBJ2-5; D remains ambiguous. V was clipped by 2 bases and J by 3 bases, with 7 bases between them. The CDR3 totals 13 residues. Germline V gives CDR1 MNHEY, CDR2 SVGAGI. The CDR3 coding sequence is TGTGCCAGCAGTTACCTTCAAGAAGAGACCCAGTACTTC. This encodes CASSYLQEETQYF.

V and J are TRBV7-2 and TRBJ1-5; 7 bases are a match to TRBD1. The germline V gene encodes CDR1 SGHTA and CDR2 FQGNSA. This CDR3 region has 15 residues. J was trimmed by 2 bases and V by 5 bases; bases with no gene match: 6. The CDR3 region has the DNA TGTGCCAGCAGCCGGGACAGCCAGGGCAATCAGCCCCAGCATTTT. This gives the protein CASSRDSQGNQPQHF.

A single count supports this clone. J is TRBJ2-7 and V is TRBV19; D is tentatively TRBD1 or TRBD2 (5 bases each). Trimming cost V 3 bases and J 5 bases, with 11 bases left between them. Germline V gene sequence: CDR1 LNHDA, CDR2 SQIVND (reference sequence). This CDR3 has 13 residues. CDR3 region: CASSIGQGDEQYF. The DNA for the CDR3 is TGTGCCAGTAGTATCGGCCAGGGAGACGAGCAGTACTTC.

The genes are TRBV2 and TRBJ2-3, with a weak D call TRBD1 (6 bases). Germline V gene sequence: CDR1 SNHLY, CDR2 FYNNEI. V lost 4 bases and J lost 2, with 10 bases in between. The CDR3 contains 14 residues. For the CDR3, the DNA is TGTGCCAGCAGTGCTACAGGGATCACAGATACGCAGTATTTT. It translates to CASSATGITDTQYF.

V and J are TRBV5-4 and TRBJ1-3; D is ambiguous. The CDR3 consists of 14 residues. The germline CDR1 and CDR2 sequences are SGHNT and YYREEE (reference sequence). Between the trimmed V and J ends, which lost 6 bases and 0 bases, there was a span of 10 bases. This CDR3 is CASIDRSSGNTIYF. CDR3 sequence (DNA): TGTGCCAGCATTGACCGGAGCTCTGGAAACACCATATATTTT.

The genes are TRBV5-1 and TRBJ2-7, with 10 positions matching TRBD1. CDR1 is SGHRS and CDR2 is YFSETQ in the germline V gene. CDR3 size: 14 residues. Trimming at V came to 7 bases and at J to 3 bases, leaving 7 bases not matched to a gene. The CDR3 DNA is TGCGCCAGCGCCTCCGGGACAGGGGACTACGAGCAGTACTTC. Residues: CASASGTGDYEQYF.

The CDR3: CASSQSTGYNEKLFF. The CDR3 DNA is TGTGCCAGTAGCCAATCAACCGGGTACAATGAAAAACTGTTTTTT. The chain combines TRBV19 with TRBJ1-4; D gene uncertain. Germline assignment: CDR1 LNHDA and CDR2 SQIVND (reference sequence). V gave up 6 bases and J gave up 5 bases, with 16 bases separating them. CDR3 length: 15 residues.

This rearrangement joins TRBV6-5 to TRBJ1-2; perhaps TRBD1 as D (5 bases). Trimming removed 4 bases from V and 8 bases from J, with 23 bases in between. CDR3 length: 16 residues. CDR1 and CDR2 (germline): MNHEY, SVGAGI. CDR3 sequence reads: CASSSATPGAVRGYTF. In DNA, the CDR3 is TGTGCCAGCAGTTCCGCGACCCCCGGGGCAGTCCGAGGCTACACCTTC.

This chain connects TRBV9 to TRBJ2-1, with D perhaps TRBD2 (6 bases). The germline V gene has CDR1 SGDLS and CDR2 YYNGEE. V was trimmed by 2 bases and J by 7 bases, leaving 10 bases between them. The CDR3 is 13 amino acids. The CDR3: CASSVHRGNEQFF. The CDR3 nucleotides are TGTGCCAGCAGCGTCCATCGGGGGAATGAGCAGTTCTTC.

The chain links TRBV7-2 to TRBJ2-1; perhaps TRBD2 as D (5 bases). The CDR3 has 13 residues. V was cut by 4 bases and J by 6 bases, with 10 bases left in between. Germline V gene data show CDR1 as SGHTA and CDR2 as FQGNSA. The CDR3 region has the DNA TGTGCCAGCAGCTGGAGGAACGCCAATGAGCAGTTCTTC. It is translated as CASSWRNANEQFF.

The chain carries TRBV5-6 and TRBJ2-5; D might be TRBD1 or TRBD2, each matching 5 bases. The germline gives CDR1 SGHDT, CDR2 YYEEEE. This CDR3 region has 16 residues. With 3 bases removed from V and 0 bases from J, the gap between germline ends came to 15 bases. CDR3 residues: CASSWRYAGYQETQYF. The CDR3 DNA sequence: TGTGCCAGCAGCTGGAGGTACGCAGGGTACCAAGAGACCCAGTACTTC.

CDR3 bases: TGTGCCAGCAGCTTAGGTAGCTCCTATAATTCACCCCTCCACTTT. Translated, it gives CASSLGSSYNSPLHF. V and J are TRBV7-6 and TRBJ1-6; D uncertain. The CDR3 totals 15 residues. Trimming removed 1 base from V and 0 bases from J, with 4 bases in between. Germline CDR1 SGHVS, CDR2 FNYEAQ.

The chain uses TRBV6-4 and TRBJ1-2; TRBD1 agrees at 12 bases. Germline lookup yields CDR1 MRHNA and CDR2 SNTAGT. Trimming at V came to 5 bases and at J to 4 bases, leaving 8 bases not matched to a gene. The CDR3 consists of 16 residues. In DNA, the CDR3 is TGTGCCAGCAGTTCTCACGGGACAGGGGGCTTCTATGGCTACACCTTC. Translating it yields CASSSHGTGGFYGYTF.

J is TRBJ1-3 and V is TRBV19, with a tentative D call TRBD1 (6 bases). CDR1 is LNHDA, CDR2 SQIVND, per germline (reference sequence). The CDR3 has 17 residues. V dropped 4 bases and J dropped 0 bases, with 16 bases sitting between them. In nucleotides, the CDR3 is TGTGCCAGTAGTAATGAGGACGCAGGGGTCTCTGGAAACACCATATATTTT. Translating gives CASSNEDAGVSGNTIYF. The whole variable domain, filled in from reference TRBV19 and TRBJ1-3, reads DGGITQSPKYLFRKEGQNVTLSCEQNLNHDAMYWYRQDPGQGLRLIYYSQIVNDFQKGDIAEGYSVSREKKESFPLTVTSAQKNPTAFYLCASSNEDAGVSGNTIYFGEGSWLTVV.

The genes are TRBV4-2 and TRBJ1-5, with a weak D call TRBD1 (5 bases). CDR1 is LGHNA and CDR2 is YNFKEQ in the germline V gene. Trimming took 3 bases from V and 7 from J, leaving 19 bases between them. This CDR3 is 16 amino acids long. This CDR3 is CASSQNAGRPGQPQHF. Here the CDR3 DNA reads TGTGCCAGCAGCCAGAACGCGGGACGGCCCGGACAGCCCCAGCATTTT.